These 8 T cell receptor beta chains originate from one sample sequenced in a study of T-cell memory formation after mild COVID-19. Each CDR3 protein is one row after TCRdb ran MiXCR on the 5' RACE reads. The profile shows tens of thousands of distinct CDR3 sequences, about 13% of them singletons. What was sequenced was PBMCs or a T cell subset sorted from them (not recorded which). The receptors were sampled from an adult woman who had mild COVID-19 (a few samples of this study predate the infection). Cell type and time point are not known.

The V and J genes are TRBV4-2 and TRBJ2-6; D ambiguous. The CDR3 contains 18 residues. Trimming removed 0 bases from V and 1 base from J, with 13 bases in between. Germline CDR1 reads LGHNA; CDR2 reads YNFKEQ. CDR3 sequence reads: CASSQDPGAASGANVLTF. DNA for the CDR3: TGTGCCAGCAGCCAAGACCCAGGAGCCGCTTCTGGGGCCAACGTCCTGACTTTC.

This clonotype came up a few times. The chain links TRBV7-6 to TRBJ2-7, with D maybe TRBD2 (5 bases). V lost 6 bases, J lost 0 bases, and 12 bases lay in between. Germline loops: CDR1 SGHVS, CDR2 FNYEAQ. The CDR3 sequence is 14 residues long. The CDR3 sequence is CASRNSESSYEQYF. The CDR3 DNA follows: TGTGCCAGCAGGAATAGCGAAAGCTCCTACGAGCAGTACTTC.

This clonotype has only a few counts. V is TRBV4-1 and J is TRBJ2-3; D not resolved. The V and J ends lost 0 bases and 2 bases respectively, with 9 bases between them. This CDR3 comprises 15 residues. Germline CDR1 and CDR2: MGHRA and YSYEKL. The CDR3 reads CASSQDPGFTDTQYF. The DNA for the CDR3 is TGCGCCAGCAGCCAAGATCCAGGATTCACAGATACGCAGTATTTT.

The rearrangement joins TRBV11-2 to TRBJ2-7, with D possibly being TRBD1 or TRBD2 (6 bases each). The CDR3 has 12 residues. Deletions cut 2 bases from V and 10 bases from J, with 12 bases between. The germline V gene has CDR1 SGHAT and CDR2 FQNNGV. CDR3 protein: CASSLLEGGQYF. In nucleotides, the CDR3 is TGTGCCAGCAGCTTACTAGAGGGGGGACAGTACTTC. Combining the CDR3 with reference TRBV11-2 and TRBJ2-7 gives the whole variable domain EAGVAQSPRYKIIEKRQSVAFWCNPISGHATLYWYQQILGQGPKLLIQFQNNGVVDDSQLPKDRFSAERLKGVDSTLKIQPAKLEDSAVYLCASSLLEGGQYFGPGTRLTVT.

This clonotype came up a few times. V is TRBV12-3 or TRBV12-4 and J is TRBJ2-3; TRBD1 agrees at 9 bases. The V gene end was trimmed by 10 bases and the J gene end by 3 bases; junction bases not matched to a gene: 5. This CDR3 has 13 residues. CDR3 residues: CATGTGWTDTQYF. The CDR3 DNA is TGTGCCACAGGGACAGGGTGGACAGATACGCAGTATTTT.

The V gene is TRBV7-3, the J gene TRBJ2-7; TRBD2 matches 10 bases. This CDR3 is built from 14 residues. V lost 5 bases, J lost 5 bases, and 6 bases stayed unmatched. The germline gives CDR1 SGHTA, CDR2 FQGTGA. CDR3 bases: TGTGCCAGCAGCCCCCTAGCGGGAGCCCACGAGCAGTACTTC. It encodes CASSPLAGAHEQYF.

This clonotype has only a few counts. The V call is TRBV5-1, the J call TRBJ2-1, with D maybe TRBD2 (6 bases). The V gene's germline CDR1 is SGHRS and CDR2 YFSETQ. The length of the CDR3 is 12 residues. V gave up 5 bases and J gave up 7 bases, with 10 bases separating them. The CDR3 reads CASSIGGNEQFF. DNA of the CDR3: TGCGCCAGCAGTATCGGGGGTAATGAGCAGTTCTTC.

V is TRBV7-9 and J is TRBJ2-1, with unresolved D. In germline, CDR1 is SEHNR, CDR2 FQNEAQ (reference sequence). Trimming left V 2 bases short and J 6 bases short, with 5 bases between. CDR3 size: 12 residues. The CDR3 nucleotides read TGTGCCAGCAGCTTAATGATCAATGAGCAGTTCTTC. Translation: CASSLMINEQFF.